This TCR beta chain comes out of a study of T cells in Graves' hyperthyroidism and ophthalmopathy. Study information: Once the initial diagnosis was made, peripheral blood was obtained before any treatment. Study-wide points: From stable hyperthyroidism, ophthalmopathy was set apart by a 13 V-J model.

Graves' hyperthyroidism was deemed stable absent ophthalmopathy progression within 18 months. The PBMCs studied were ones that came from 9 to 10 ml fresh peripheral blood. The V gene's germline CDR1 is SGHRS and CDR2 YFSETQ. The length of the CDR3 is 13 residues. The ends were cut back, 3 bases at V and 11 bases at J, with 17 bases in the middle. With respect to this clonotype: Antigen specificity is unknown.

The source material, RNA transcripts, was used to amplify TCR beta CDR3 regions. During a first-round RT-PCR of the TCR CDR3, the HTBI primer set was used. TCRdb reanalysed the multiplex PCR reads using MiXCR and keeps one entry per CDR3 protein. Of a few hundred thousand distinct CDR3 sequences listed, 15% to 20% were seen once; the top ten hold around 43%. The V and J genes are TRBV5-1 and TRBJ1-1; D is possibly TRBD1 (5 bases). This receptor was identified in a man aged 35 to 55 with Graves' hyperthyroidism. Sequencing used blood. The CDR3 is CASSYQGQDKAFF. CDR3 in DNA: TGCGCCAGCAGCTACCAGGGCCAGGATAAGGCTTTCTTT.